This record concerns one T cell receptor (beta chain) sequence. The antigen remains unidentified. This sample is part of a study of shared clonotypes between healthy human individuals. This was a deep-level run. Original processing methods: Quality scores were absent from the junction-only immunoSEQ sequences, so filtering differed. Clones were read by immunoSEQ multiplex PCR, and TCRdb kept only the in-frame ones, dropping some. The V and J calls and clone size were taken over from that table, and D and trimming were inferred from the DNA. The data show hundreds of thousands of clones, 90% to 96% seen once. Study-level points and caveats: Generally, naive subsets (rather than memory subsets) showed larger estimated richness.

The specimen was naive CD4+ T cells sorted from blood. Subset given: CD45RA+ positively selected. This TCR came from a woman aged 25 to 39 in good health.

The CDR3 region has the DNA TGTGCCAGCTCGTCGATAGCGGGACGGTACGAGCAGTACTTC. It is translated as CASSSIAGRYEQYF. This chain joins TRBV18 and TRBJ2-7; TRBD2 matches 8 bases. Unmatched junction bases numbered 8, after V lost 6 bases and J lost 4 bases. Germline V gene sequence: CDR1 KGHSH, CDR2 LQKENI. CDR3 length equals 14 residues. The full variable domain, rest sourced from reference TRBV18 and TRBJ2-7, is NAGVMQNPRHLVRRRGQEARLRCSPMKGHSHVYWYRQLPEEGLKFMVYLQKENIIDESGMPKERFSAEFPKEGPSILRIQQVVRGDSAAYFCASSSIAGRYEQYFGPGTRLTVT.